A selection of T cell receptor beta chains follows, all from one sample in a study of beta chain features in type 1 diabetes. The protocol was immunoSEQ multiplex PCR, while the TCRdb copy is restricted to in-frame clones and leaves out a portion. Among hundreds of thousands of clones listed, roughly 12% were seen once. The sequenced sample was naive CD4+ T cells from blood. The receptors shown here come from a man aged 18 to 29 in good health. Each CDR3 is given with its conserved first and last residue. D genes are given only for firm matches. Rows give clone size only sometimes, using once, few, many, or a class for an expanded clone.

d_call	v_call	clone_size	j_call	cdr3_aa	cdr3_nt
NA	TRBV28	NA	TRBJ2-2	CASQGWSGPNTGELFF	TGTGCCAGCCAGGGGTGGTCAGGTCCGAACACCGGGGAGCTGTTTTTT
TRBD2	TRBV9	few	TRBJ2-1	CASSASGGTHNEQFF	TGTGCCAGCAGCGCAAGCGGGGGGACGCACAATGAGCAGTTCTTC
TRBD2	TRBV4-3	NA	TRBJ2-2	CASSRAGGRGTGELFF	TGCGCCAGCAGTCGCGCGGGGGGGCGGGGCACCGGGGAGCTGTTTTTT
NA	TRBV5-6	NA	TRBJ1-1	CASSPRPGEAEAFF	TGTGCCAGCAGCCCTCGACCCGGGGAGGCTGAAGCTTTCTTT
TRBD2	TRBV15	few	TRBJ2-7	CATSGLPTGGLYEQYF	TGTGCCACCAGCGGCCTTCCCACGGGAGGTCTCTACGAGCAGTACTTC
NA	TRBV4-3	few	TRBJ2-2	CASSQDEWGAGFSGELFF	TGCGCCAGCAGCCAAGACGAATGGGGTGCGGGGTTTTCCGGGGAGCTGTTTTTT
NA	TRBV15	few	TRBJ1-5	CATSQQLLQPQHF	TGTGCCACCAGTCAACAGTTGCTTCAGCCCCAGCATTTT
NA	TRBV5-4	few	TRBJ2-7	CASTLGTGQPHYEQYF	TGTGCCAGCACCCTAGGTACCGGACAGCCACATTACGAGCAGTACTTC
NA	TRBV6-6	few	TRBJ2-7	CASSPRQYNPYF	TGTGCCAGCAGCCCCAGACAGTACAATCCGTACTTC
NA	TRBV7-3	few	TRBJ2-3	CASSSGPRGRPDTQYF	TGTGCCAGCAGCTCAGGACCCCGGGGGAGGCCAGATACGCAGTATTTT
TRBD2	TRBV7-6	few	TRBJ2-5	CASSVSGGRATQYF	TGTGCCAGCAGCGTAAGCGGGGGCCGGGCCACCCAGTACTTC
NA	TRBV18	NA	TRBJ2-1	CASSPLPTIPYNEQFF	TGTGCCAGCTCACCTCTACCTACTATACCCTACAATGAGCAGTTCTTC
NA	TRBV25-1	NA	TRBJ2-7	CASSEAIAREQYF	TGTGCCAGCAGTGAGGCAATAGCACGCGAGCAGTACTTC
TRBD2	TRBV7-2	few	TRBJ2-1	CASSLVPTSGINEQFF	TGTGCCAGCAGCTTAGTCCCGACTAGCGGGATCAATGAGCAGTTCTTC
NA	TRBV9	NA	TRBJ2-1	CASSVSIQRLDNEQFF	TGTGCCAGCAGCGTATCGATCCAGCGGTTAGACAATGAGCAGTTCTTC
TRBD1	TRBV7-2	few	TRBJ1-2	CASSLMTGAGGGYTF	TGTGCCAGCAGCTTAATGACAGGGGCGGGTGGTGGCTACACCTTC
NA	TRBV19	few	TRBJ1-2	CASTIPRGLNYGYTF	TGTGCCAGTACCATACCTCGGGGGTTGAACTATGGCTACACCTTC
NA	TRBV5-1	few	TRBJ1-1	CASSLGTMNTEAFF	TGCGCCAGCAGCTTGGGGACAATGAACACTGAAGCTTTCTTT
TRBD1	TRBV4-1	NA	TRBJ2-7	CASSQEDRGSYEQYF	TGCGCCAGCAGTCAGGAAGACAGGGGCTCCTACGAGCAGTACTTC
TRBD2	TRBV5-4	NA	TRBJ2-1	CASSSVAGSYNEQFF	TGTGCCAGCAGTTCCGTAGCGGGGTCATACAATGAGCAGTTCTTC
TRBD1	TRBV27	few	TRBJ2-7	CASKRAGTGYEQYF	TGTGCCAGCAAGAGAGCCGGGACAGGCTACGAGCAGTACTTC
TRBD1	TRBV2	NA	TRBJ1-5	CASRDGQGAHWGNQPQHF	TGTGCCAGCAGGGACGGACAGGGCGCACATTGGGGCAATCAGCCCCAGCATTTT
TRBD1	TRBV19	NA	TRBJ2-7	CASRQTDRVVSEQYF	TGTGCCAGTAGACAGACAGACAGGGTAGTTTCCGAGCAGTACTTC
TRBD2	TRBV11-2	NA	TRBJ2-7	CASSQGLAGRSSYEQYF	TGTGCCAGCAGCCAGGGACTAGCGGGGAGAAGCTCCTACGAGCAGTACTTC
TRBD1	TRBV9	few	TRBJ2-7	CASSADRVEQYF	TGTGCCAGCAGCGCCGACAGGGTCGAGCAGTACTTC